The present TCR beta chain was sequenced within a study of beta chain features in type 1 diabetes. Overall study results and limits: Patients' naive, central memory and Treg TCRB repertoires seemed closer to one another than those of healthy donors.

The sequenced template was cDNA made from the entire isolated RNA. TCRdb's copy holds only in-frame clones and misses some; the assay was immunoSEQ multiplex PCR. The sample gives 350,000 to 400,000 clones, more than 13% of which show up once; 0.019% is in the top ten. J was trimmed by 10 bases and V by 3 bases; bases with no gene match: 9. CDR1 is MNHEY, CDR2 SMNVEV, per germline (reference sequence). The CDR3 spans 15 residues. This clone was detected a few times. Its antigen remains unidentified. This sequence originates from a woman aged 18-29 years in good health. This chain links TRBV27 with TRBJ2-1, with 10 bases identical to TRBD2. The material sequenced was naive CD4+ T cells from blood. The CDR3 spells CASSFSGRWVEEQFF. CDR3 in DNA: TGTGCCAGCAGTTTTAGCGGGAGGTGGGTTGAAGAGCAGTTCTTC.